The 19 T cell receptor beta chains below all came from one sample that was sequenced in a study of T cell changes during pregnancy in multiple sclerosis. Sequencing was performed with immunoSEQ multiplex PCR; in TCRdb, only in-frame clones are kept and a portion is missing. The data hold about 46,000 clones, with around 92% observed a single time. Sequencing was performed on CD8+ T cells from peripheral blood mononuclear cells, taken in the first trimester of pregnancy. These receptors all stem from a female donor with multiple sclerosis, enrolled in a pregnancy study.

This clone was seen a single time. The chain has TRBV27 and TRBJ1-2; tentatively, D is TRBD1 (5 bases). The V gene's germline CDR1 is MNHEY and CDR2 SMNVEV (reference sequence). V was clipped by 4 bases and J by 0 bases, with 18 bases between them. The CDR3 extends over 17 amino acids. The CDR3 DNA reads TGTGCCAGCAGTTCCATCCCGGACACAGCCACTAACTATGGCTACACCTTC. Residues: CASSSIPDTATNYGYTF.

This rearrangement joins TRBV6-8 to TRBJ2-1; perhaps TRBD2 as D (6 bases). With 5 bases removed from V and 10 bases from J, the gap between germline ends came to 9 bases. Germline CDR1 is MNHGY and CDR2 is SAAAGT. The CDR3 has 11 residues. CDR3 bases: TGTGCCAGCAGTGCTAGCGACGAGCAGTTCTTC. This translates into CASSASDEQFF.

This clone was seen a single time. This specimen includes other DNA sequences encoding the same CDR3. The gene calls are TRBV9 and TRBJ2-7; 7 nucleotides match TRBD1. Germline lookup yields CDR1 SGDLS and CDR2 YYNGEE. The CDR3 is 13 residues long. Trimming took 4 bases from V and 3 from J; bases not matched to a gene: 4. In DNA form, the CDR3 reads TGTGCCAGCAGCCCCCGGGACAGCTACGAGCAGTACTTC. Encoded protein: CASSPRDSYEQYF. The full variable domain, rest sourced from reference TRBV9 and TRBJ2-7, is DSGVTQTPKHLITATGQRVTLRCSPRSGDLSVYWYQQSLDQGLQFLIQYYNGEERAKGNILERFSAQQFPDLHSELNLSSLELGDSALYFCASSPRDSYEQYFGPGTRLTVT.

The chain links TRBV28 to TRBJ1-5; weak D call: TRBD1 (6 bases). This CDR3 has 15 amino acids. The V end lost 5 bases, the J end lost 4 bases, and 15 bases lay between the germline ends. Germline V CDR1 and CDR2: MDHEN, SYDVKM. CDR3 sequence (DNA): TGTGCCAGCAGTCCACAGGGCTCCTTTAATCAGCCCCAGCATTTT. It is translated as CASSPQGSFNQPQHF. Filled out from reference TRBV28 and TRBJ1-5, the complete variable domain reads DVKVTQSSRYLVKRTGEKVFLECVQDMDHENMFWYRQDPGLGLRLIYFSYDVKMKEKGDIPEGYSVSREKKERFSLILESASTNQTSMYLCASSPQGSFNQPQHFGDGTRLSIL.

The genes are TRBV28 and TRBJ1-2; 9 bases are shared with TRBD1. CDR3 length equals 15 residues. Germline lookup yields CDR1 MDHEN and CDR2 SYDVKM. The V gene end was trimmed by 4 bases and the J gene end by 6 bases; junction bases not matched to a gene: 9. CDR3 coding DNA: TGTGCCAGCAGTTACCCACCGGGGACAGGGAATGGCTACACCTTC. Translating it yields CASSYPPGTGNGYTF.

The chain couples TRBV27 to TRBJ2-5, with TRBD2 identical over 8 bases. J gave up 3 bases and V 3 bases, and 3 bases lay outside the gene matches. The CDR3 has 14 residues. Per germline, CDR1 MNHEY and CDR2 SMNVEV (reference sequence). The CDR3 DNA reads as TGTGCCAGCAGTTTGAGGCGGGAGGAAGAGACCCAGTACTTC. This sequence encodes CASSLRREEETQYF.

There are a few counts of this clone. V and J are TRBV7-2 and TRBJ1-3; 8 bases fit TRBD1. This CDR3 contains 15 residues. The germline gives CDR1 SGHTA, CDR2 FQGNSA. The J segment lost 8 bases and the V segment lost 5 bases, leaving 11 bases of the junction unmatched. CDR3: CASSTRQGHRDTIYF. In DNA form, the CDR3 reads TGTGCCAGCAGCACCCGACAGGGGCATAGGGACACCATATATTTT.

This rearrangement joins TRBV9 to TRBJ1-5; 10 nucleotides line up with TRBD1. The CDR3 is made up of 18 amino acids. Germline assignment: CDR1 SGDLS and CDR2 YYNGEE. Trimming took 0 bases from V and 0 from J; bases not matched to a gene: 6. This chain's CDR3 is CASSVEGTGVNSNQPQHF. CDR3 DNA sequence: TGTGCCAGCAGCGTAGAAGGGACAGGGGTTAATAGCAATCAGCCCCAGCATTTT.

This sequence joins TRBV28 and TRBJ2-1, with TRBD2 identical over 10 bases. Trimming at V came to 6 bases and at J to 3 bases, leaving 8 bases not matched to a gene. There are 16 residues in the CDR3. Germline V gene data show CDR1 as MDHEN and CDR2 as SYDVKM. The CDR3 protein is CASSPRLAGLYNEQFF. Written as DNA, the CDR3 is TGTGCCAGCAGCCCAAGACTAGCGGGCCTCTACAATGAGCAGTTCTTC. Full variable domain (rest looked up from reference TRBV28 and TRBJ2-1): DVKVTQSSRYLVKRTGEKVFLECVQDMDHENMFWYRQDPGLGLRLIYFSYDVKMKEKGDIPEGYSVSREKKERFSLILESASTNQTSMYLCASSPRLAGLYNEQFFGPGTRLTVL.

J is TRBJ2-7 and V is TRBV28, with TRBD2 identical over 12 bases. V gave up 3 bases and J gave up 5 bases; unmatched junction bases: 11. CDR3 size: 17 residues. CDR1 MDHEN and CDR2 SYDVKM come from the germline V gene. The CDR3, as DNA: TGTGCCAGCAGTTTCAACGTCCTAGCGGGAGGGTTAAACGAGCAGTACTTC. It translates to CASSFNVLAGGLNEQYF.

The gene calls are TRBV4-3 and TRBJ1-6, with no clear D. The germline gives CDR1 LGHNA, CDR2 YSLEER. This CDR3 comprises 16 residues. The germline V and J ends were trimmed by 2 bases and 0 bases, with 8 bases remaining between them. DNA for the CDR3: TGCGCCAGCAGCCAAAGAGGAAGCTCCTATAATTCACCCCTCCACTTT. Its protein product is CASSQRGSSYNSPLHF.

The rearrangement uses TRBV6-4 and TRBJ2-5; 8 bases map to TRBD2. The CDR3 totals 14 residues. With V trimmed by 0 bases and J by 6 bases, 3 bases remained unmatched. Germline V gene sequence: CDR1 MRHNA, CDR2 SNTAGT. The CDR3 region has the DNA TGTGCCAGCAGTGACTCCGGGGGGGCCAAGACCCAGTACTTC. Translating it yields CASSDSGGAKTQYF.

The chain has TRBV27 and TRBJ2-7; 9 nucleotides match TRBD1. Trimming removed 5 bases from V and 2 bases from J; junction bases left unmatched: 7. Germline lookup yields CDR1 MNHEY and CDR2 SMNVEV (reference sequence). This CDR3 region has 15 residues. The chain's CDR3 is CASSPGQGLTYEQYF. The CDR3 region has the DNA TGTGCCAGCAGTCCGGGACAGGGACTGACCTACGAGCAGTACTTC.

The gene calls are TRBV13 and TRBJ1-2; D is ambiguous. Between the trimmed V and J ends, which lost 3 bases and 3 bases, there was a span of 8 bases. The germline V gene encodes CDR1 PRHDT and CDR2 FYEKMQ (reference sequence). The length of the CDR3 is 13 residues. The CDR3 DNA is TGTGCCAGCAGCTTCAAGAGCTACTATGGCTACACCTTC. Residues: CASSFKSYYGYTF.

The chain employs TRBV7-9 and TRBJ2-1; TRBD2 might be the D (11 bases). In germline, CDR1 is SEHNR, CDR2 FQNEAQ (reference sequence). V was shortened by 3 bases and J by 4 bases, with 25 bases between the two germline ends. This CDR3 region has 19 residues. Here the CDR3 reads CASSFPGQGSSGRYNEQFF. DNA of the CDR3: TGTGCCAGCAGCTTTCCGGGACAGGGGTCTAGCGGGAGGTACAATGAGCAGTTCTTC.

The chain employs TRBV14 and TRBJ1-2; no firm D call. Germline V gives CDR1 SGHDN, CDR2 FVKESK. This CDR3 is 13 amino acids long. Trimming shortened V by 2 bases and J by 5 bases, and 9 bases separated the two germline ends. The CDR3 is CASSQNSGYGYTF. The CDR3 region has the DNA TGTGCCAGCAGCCAAAATTCCGGGTATGGCTACACCTTC.

This rearrangement joins TRBV6-1 to TRBJ1-5; perhaps TRBD1 as D (6 bases). V gave up 3 bases and J gave up 1 base, with 10 bases separating them. Germline V gene lookup returns CDR1 MNHNS and CDR2 SASEGT. The CDR3 runs 15 residues. In DNA form, the CDR3 reads TGTGCCAGCAGTGAGCGACAGGCAAGCAATCAGCCCCAGCATTTT. Translating gives CASSERQASNQPQHF.

The genes are TRBV7-9 and TRBJ1-2, with 7 bases that match TRBD1. Trimming removed 6 bases from V and 7 bases from J; junction bases left unmatched: 5. Germline V gene sequence: CDR1 SEHNR, CDR2 FQNEAQ (reference sequence). The CDR3 has 12 amino acids. DNA of the CDR3: TGTGCCAGCAGTGGCCGGACAGGTGGCTACACCTTC. This encodes CASSGRTGGYTF.

The V gene is TRBV6-5, the J gene TRBJ2-1, with D perhaps TRBD1 (7 bases). The germline gives CDR1 MNHEY, CDR2 SVGAGI. The CDR3 spans 14 residues. Trimming took off 5 bases at V and 2 bases at J, with 10 bases between the two ends. The CDR3 DNA is TGTGCCAGCAGTGCAGGGGGGCCCTACAATGAGCAGTTCTTC. This gives the protein CASSAGGPYNEQFF.